This T cell receptor (beta chain) was documented in a study of shared clonotypes between healthy human individuals. Study-wide points: It was the few donors that limited the genetic and exposure-history diversity represented.

In this sample, this clone turned up a few times. The target antigen is unknown. Terminally differentiated effector memory CD45RA+ cells were left out of the naive CD8 fraction, which was CD45RO-negative and positively selected for CCR7. All donors qualified as healthy HIV-negative adults and had experienced no recent acute infections or vaccinations. Repertoires were generated with immunoSEQ multiplex PCR, while TCRdb's copy carries only in-frame clones and drops some. The repertoire holds approximately 2,000,000 clones, with 80% to 95% as singletons. The clonotype was recovered from a man aged 18 to 30 in good health. Some clones in this sample may be carry-over from other donors' samples. The sample taken for sequencing was naive CD8+ T cells from PBMCs.

CDR3 sequence reads: CASTDRPAFF. CDR3 nucleotides: TGCGCCAGCACCGACAGGCCTGCTTTCTTT. The genes are TRBV5-1 and TRBJ1-1; D is possibly TRBD1 (6 bases). There are 10 residues in the CDR3. With 6 bases removed from V and 11 bases from J, the gap between germline ends came to 11 bases. Germline values: CDR1 SGHRS, CDR2 YFSETQ.